The 16 T cell receptor beta chains below come from one sample, sequenced in a study of T cells in Graves' hyperthyroidism and ophthalmopathy. TCR beta CDR3 region amplification was performed from RNA transcripts. An initial round of RT-PCR targeting the TCR CDR3 relied on the HTBI primer set. Each CDR3 protein is one row after TCRdb ran MiXCR on the multiplex PCR reads. The sample includes about 600,000 distinct CDR3 sequences, roughly 15% of them seen just once. What was sequenced was blood. These TCRs come from a woman between 50 and 59 years old with Graves' ophthalmopathy.

Many counts were recorded for this clonotype. V usage is TRBV29-1 and J usage is TRBJ2-1; D perhaps matches TRBD1 (7 bases). The ends were cut back, 6 bases at V and 3 bases at J, with 15 bases in the middle. This CDR3 comprises 14 residues. Germline CDR1 is SQVTM and CDR2 is ANQGSEA. DNA of the CDR3: TGCAGCGTCGACGGAGGGGACAGCTACAATGAGCAGTTCTTC. Amino acid sequence: CSVDGGDSYNEQFF.

This chain connects TRBV29-1 to TRBJ2-7; 11 bases map to TRBD2. The V gene's germline CDR1 is SQVTM and CDR2 ANQGSEA. This CDR3 is built from 17 residues. V was pared by 3 bases and J by 1 base, with 11 bases of the junction left unmatched. The CDR3 here is CSVELAGGSRGSYEQYF. CDR3 DNA: TGCAGCGTTGAGCTAGCGGGAGGAAGTAGAGGGTCCTACGAGCAGTACTTC.

This clonotype came up many times. The chain has TRBV7-3 and TRBJ1-6; D might be TRBD1 (5 bases). The germline CDR1 and CDR2 sequences are SGHTA and FQGTGA. V lost 6 bases, J lost 8 bases, and 20 bases lay in between. CDR3 length: 16 residues. The CDR3 is CASRKHRGCGHSPLHF. DNA for the CDR3: TGTGCCAGCAGAAAACACCGGGGGTGCGGTCATTCACCCCTCCACTTT.

This clonotype was found many times. This chain uses TRBV3-1 with TRBJ1-1; weak D call: TRBD1 (6 bases). Between the trimmed V and J ends, which lost 6 bases and 1 base, there was a span of 12 bases. CDR3 length: 14 amino acids. CDR1 LGHDT and CDR2 YNNKEL come from the germline V gene (reference sequence). CDR3 sequence: CASRLRDTNTEAFF. In DNA, the CDR3 is TGTGCCAGCAGACTCAGGGACACGAACACTGAAGCTTTCTTT.

The sample holds many counts of this clonotype. J is TRBJ2-2 and V is TRBV12-5; D is unresolved. CDR1 and CDR2 from the germline V gene are LGHNT and FRNRAP. Between the trimmed V and J ends, which lost 7 bases and 1 base, there was a span of 10 bases. The CDR3 sequence is 14 residues long. The CDR3 DNA reads TGTGCTAGTGCCCTGACTCAGAACACCGGGGAGCTGTTTTTT. It is translated as CASALTQNTGELFF.

This clonotype was seen a handful of times. The rearrangement joins TRBV4-2 to TRBJ2-2; 10 bases are shared with TRBD1. There are 16 residues in the CDR3. Trimming cost V 3 bases and J 3 bases; bases outside gene matches: 4. In germline, CDR1 is LGHNA, CDR2 YNFKEQ. CDR3 sequence (DNA): TGTGCCAGCAGCCAGAGGGACAGGGGACACACCGGGGAGCTGTTTTTT. This translates into CASSQRDRGHTGELFF.

The chain recombines TRBV11-2 with TRBJ1-5; D might be TRBD1 (6 bases). CDR3 length equals 18 residues. The germline gives CDR1 SGHAT, CDR2 FQNNGV. V lost 5 bases and J 4 bases, leaving 24 bases between the germline ends. The DNA of the CDR3 is TGTGCCAGCAGCCGAAGGATGGGGGGGGCGCCGAGTAATCAGCCCCAGCATTTT. Translating it yields CASSRRMGGAPSNQPQHF.

This clonotype was seen many times. The chain carries TRBV30 and TRBJ2-7; D is uncertain. The CDR3 spans 12 residues. The germline V gene has CDR1 GTSNPN and CDR2 SVGIG (reference sequence). The V end was cut by 3 bases, the J end by 4 bases, with 10 bases between. CDR3 in amino acids: CAWRGFGYEQYF. Here the CDR3 DNA reads TGTGCCTGGAGGGGGTTTGGGTACGAGCAGTACTTC.

At least ten counts were recorded for this clonotype. The V call is TRBV7-9, the J call TRBJ1-1; D is unresolved. Trimming pared 1 base from V and 1 base from J, leaving 10 bases between. The length of the CDR3 is 15 residues. CDR1 and CDR2 from the germline V gene are SEHNR and FQNEAQ (reference sequence). CDR3 sequence (DNA): TGTGCCAGCAGCTTAGTGCAGTCCAGGAACACTGAAGCTTTCTTT. Amino acid sequence: CASSLVQSRNTEAFF.

A single count supports this clonotype. This chain joins TRBV4-2 and TRBJ2-2; 10 nucleotides line up with TRBD2. CDR1 is LGHNA and CDR2 is YNFKEQ in the germline V gene. The CDR3 has 17 amino acids. Trimming at V came to 4 bases and at J to 3 bases, leaving 8 bases not matched to a gene. This CDR3 reads CASSPSQAGGDTGELFF. CDR3 in DNA: TGTGCCAGCAGCCCTTCCCAAGCGGGAGGGGACACCGGGGAGCTGTTTTTT.

This clonotype appeared many times. The rearrangement uses TRBV7-2 and TRBJ1-1; 7 bases fit TRBD1. CDR3 length: 14 residues. Germline V gene data show CDR1 as SGHTA and CDR2 as FQGNSA. With V trimmed by 6 bases and J by 5 bases, 9 bases remained unmatched. The CDR3 loop reads CASSSDRWKTEAFF. CDR3 DNA: TGTGCCAGCAGTTCGGACAGGTGGAAAACTGAAGCTTTCTTT. Full variable domain (missing parts from reference TRBV7-2 and TRBJ1-1): GAGVSQSPSNKVTEKGKDVELRCDPISGHTALYWYRQSLGQGLEFLIYFQGNSAPDKSGLPSDRFSAERTGGSVSTLTIQRTQQEDSAVYLCASSSDRWKTEAFFGQGTRLTVV.

The chain links TRBV5-1 to TRBJ2-3, with a tentative D call TRBD2 (5 bases). The germline CDR1 and CDR2 sequences are SGHRS and YFSETQ. V lost 1 base and J 2 bases, leaving 11 bases between the germline ends. CDR3 length: 15 amino acids. The CDR3 is CASSLRSGITDTQYF. The CDR3 bases are TGCGCCAGCAGCTTGAGGTCGGGGATCACAGATACGCAGTATTTT.

V gene TRBV20-1 combines with J gene TRBJ1-3; D remains ambiguous. The CDR3 has 14 amino acids. Trimming cost V 2 bases and J 0 bases, with 8 bases left between them. Germline CDR1 and CDR2: DFQATT and SNEGSKA (reference sequence). The CDR3: CSARRTDSGNTIYF. Here the CDR3 DNA reads TGCAGTGCTAGAAGAACGGACTCTGGAAACACCATATATTTT.

This clonotype was seen repeatedly, ten times or more. The V call is TRBV3-1, the J call TRBJ1-5, with unresolved D. Germline CDR1 is LGHDT and CDR2 is YNNKEL (reference sequence). The CDR3 spans 13 residues. V was shortened by 0 bases and J by 4 bases, with 4 bases between the two germline ends. CDR3 loop: CASSQDRNQPQHF. The CDR3 bases are TGTGCCAGCAGCCAAGACAGGAATCAGCCCCAGCATTTT.

In its sample, this clonotype was seen a few times. The gene calls are TRBV9 and TRBJ2-1; TRBD2 is a possible D gene (5 bases). V lost 2 bases to trimming and J lost 0 bases, with 12 bases between them. The CDR3 is 16 amino acids. Germline loops: CDR1 SGDLS, CDR2 YYNGEE. This CDR3 is CASSVHGDPSYNEQFF. DNA of the CDR3: TGTGCCAGCAGCGTCCACGGGGATCCCTCCTACAATGAGCAGTTCTTC. Using reference TRBV9 and TRBJ2-1 for the parts outside the CDR3, the full variable domain is DSGVTQTPKHLITATGQRVTLRCSPRSGDLSVYWYQQSLDQGLQFLIQYYNGEERAKGNILERFSAQQFPDLHSELNLSSLELGDSALYFCASSVHGDPSYNEQFFGPGTRLTVL.

This clonotype was recorded many times. The chain links TRBV7-9 to TRBJ2-1; D is possibly TRBD1 or TRBD2 (5 bases each). CDR1 SEHNR and CDR2 FQNEAQ come from the germline V gene (reference sequence). The CDR3 is made up of 13 amino acids. V lost 7 bases and J 5 bases, leaving 12 bases between the germline ends. The CDR3 region is CASNPGTDNEQFF. In nucleotides, the CDR3 is TGTGCCAGCAACCCTGGGACGGACAATGAGCAGTTCTTC.